These 18 T cell receptor beta chains were all obtained from the same sample, sequenced in a study of graft-versus-host responses after intestinal transplantation. TCRdb keeps only in-frame clones here, not all; method: immunoSEQ multiplex PCR. The sample lists 98,000 or so clones; about 84% were seen once. The sequencing here drew on PBMCs, taken 255 days after intestinal transplant. These receptors originate from a human patient who received an intestinal transplant, so some T cells may come from the graft donor.

The chain combines TRBV7-9 with TRBJ1-2; D gene ambiguous. The CDR3 covers 16 residues. Germline V gene data show CDR1 as SEHNR and CDR2 as FQNEAQ (reference sequence). V gave up 1 base and J gave up 4 bases, with 16 bases separating them. CDR3 DNA sequence: TGTGCCAGCAGCTTAGTAAGTGGCGGCCCCGTCTATGGCTACACCTTC. This sequence encodes CASSLVSGGPVYGYTF.

The chain carries TRBV7-6 and TRBJ1-2, with D uncertain. V lost 0 bases, J lost 4 bases, and 12 bases lay in between. This CDR3 contains 15 residues. CDR1 SGHVS and CDR2 FNYEAQ come from the germline V gene. The CDR3 loop is CASSLAREGPYGYTF. The CDR3 region has the DNA TGTGCCAGCAGCTTAGCGAGAGAGGGCCCCTATGGCTACACCTTC. Based on the CDR3 plus reference TRBV7-6 and TRBJ1-2, the full variable domain is GAGVSQSPRYKVTKRGQDVALRCDPISGHVSLYWYRQALGQGPEFLTYFNYEAQQDKSGLPNDRFSAERPEGSISTLTIQRTEQRDSAMYRCASSLAREGPYGYTFGSGTRLTVV.

Sample share makes this clone medium-sized. The chain joins TRBV4-2 to TRBJ1-4; D not certain. The CDR3 consists of 15 residues. V gave up 6 bases and J gave up 4 bases, with 15 bases separating them. Germline V CDR1 and CDR2: LGHNA, YNFKEQ. The CDR3 nucleotides are TGTGCCAGCAGGCCTTCGCGGGGAGATAATGAAAAACTGTTTTTT. Translating it yields CASRPSRGDNEKLFF.

V usage is TRBV29-1 and J usage is TRBJ2-4; 10 nucleotides match TRBD2. This CDR3 spans 14 amino acids. Germline V gives CDR1 SQVTM, CDR2 ANQGSEA. V lost 7 bases and J lost 0; bases outside the gene matches: 3. The CDR3 nucleotides read TGCAGCGGCACTAGCGGGATAGCCAAAAACATTCAGTACTTC. Protein sequence: CSGTSGIAKNIQYF.

The J gene is TRBJ2-5, the V gene TRBV29-1; tentatively, D is TRBD1 or TRBD2 (5 bases each). The CDR3 has 13 residues. The germline V gene has CDR1 SQVTM and CDR2 ANQGSEA. Trimming pared 1 base from V and 2 bases from J, leaving 8 bases between. The CDR3 reads CSVEGDGQETQYF. The CDR3 region has the DNA TGCAGCGTTGAAGGGGACGGACAAGAGACCCAGTACTTC.

The genes are TRBV10-2 and TRBJ2-2, with a possible D match to TRBD1 (6 bases). The germline V gene encodes CDR1 WSHSY and CDR2 SAAADI. Trimming removed 5 bases from V and 4 bases from J, with 23 bases in between. The CDR3 has 18 residues. The DNA for the CDR3 is TGCGCCAGCAGTACTCCAATCTACAGGGAAAGGTTCACCGGGGAGCTGTTTTTT. This encodes CASSTPIYRERFTGELFF.

V gene TRBV7-2 combines with J gene TRBJ1-2; D possibly corresponds to TRBD1 (5 bases). The CDR3 spans 14 residues. Germline V gene sequence: CDR1 SGHTA, CDR2 FQGNSA. V lost 5 bases, J lost 3 bases, and 13 bases lay in between. The CDR3 nucleotides read TGTGCCAGCAGCGTACAAGGGGTGGACTATGGCTACACCTTC. It codes for CASSVQGVDYGYTF.

Regarding this clone: A read error may account for a junction end that differs from germline. The genes are TRBV7-9 and TRBJ1-1; D is uncertain. CDR3 length: 13 amino acids. CDR1 and CDR2 from the germline V gene are SEHNR and FQNEAQ (reference sequence). The CDR3 DNA sequence: TGTGCCAGCATCTTAACCGGGAACACTGAAGCTTTCTTT. This codes for CASILTGNTEAFF.

CDR3 loop: CASSSGTGYNEQFF. CDR3 nucleotides: TGTGCCAGCAGTTCCGGGACAGGATACAATGAGCAGTTCTTC. V usage is TRBV5-7 and J usage is TRBJ2-1, with 8 bases fitting TRBD1. TRBV5-7 is classed as an ORF, of uncertain function. V lost 5 bases and J lost 4; bases outside the gene matches: 5. The CDR3 is made up of 14 amino acids.

This clone was found once. The CDR3 bases are TGCGCCAGCAGCTTGGTGGGACAGGGGTCCCACGAGCAGTACTTC. Its translation is CASSLVGQGSHEQYF. The gene calls are TRBV5-1 and TRBJ2-7; the match to TRBD1 covers 10 bases. The CDR3 loop spans 15 amino acids. Germline values: CDR1 SGHRS, CDR2 YFSETQ. The V segment lost 0 bases and the J segment 5 bases; nucleotides outside the gene matches: 5.

DNA of the CDR3: TGTGCCATCAGCGCCTTAGGTAGCGGGGGTGTTAATGAGCAGTTCTTC. Its protein is CAISALGSGGVNEQFF. The V call is TRBV10-3, the J call TRBJ2-1; 9 nucleotides agree with TRBD2. Germline V CDR1 and CDR2: ENHRY, SYGVKD. CDR3 length equals 16 residues. With 6 bases clipped from V and 7 bases from J, the junction kept 13 bases outside the gene matches.

This chain links TRBV6-1 with TRBJ2-3; D is possibly TRBD1 (5 bases). CDR1 is MNHNS and CDR2 is SASEGT in the germline V gene. With 8 bases removed from V and 0 bases from J, the gap between germline ends came to 18 bases. The CDR3 consists of 16 residues. In nucleotides, the CDR3 is TGTGCCAGCGGTGGGGCAGGATGGGGTAGCACAGATACGCAGTATTTT. Translated: CASGGAGWGSTDTQYF.

The chain employs TRBV27 and TRBJ2-1; D possibly corresponds to TRBD2 (7 bases). The germline V gene encodes CDR1 MNHEY and CDR2 SMNVEV (reference sequence). The germline V and J ends were trimmed by 2 bases and 8 bases, with 13 bases remaining between them. This CDR3 has 14 amino acids. CDR3 sequence (DNA): TGTGCCAGCAGTTTAGGGGGGGCCGGGTATGAGCAGTTCTTC. This translates into CASSLGGAGYEQFF.

J is TRBJ2-7 and V is TRBV7-9, with D tentatively TRBD2 (5 bases). The CDR3 length is 13 residues. CDR1 and CDR2 (germline): SEHNR, FQNEAQ (reference sequence). V was cut by 3 bases and J by 6 bases, with 12 bases left in between. This CDR3 is CASSFGVEGEQYF. CDR3 nucleotide sequence: TGTGCCAGCAGCTTCGGGGTCGAAGGCGAGCAGTACTTC. The complete variable domain, with remaining parts taken from reference TRBV7-9 and TRBJ2-7, reads DTGVSQNPRHKITKRGQNVTFRCDPISEHNRLYWYRQTLGQGPEFLTYFQNEAQLEKSRLLSDRFSAERPKGSFSTLEIQRTEQGDSAMYLCASSFGVEGEQYFGPGTRLTVT.

The V gene is TRBV7-9, the J gene TRBJ2-5; maybe TRBD2 (7 bases). Trimming took off 2 bases at V and 4 bases at J, with 14 bases between the two ends. CDR3 length equals 15 residues. Germline lookup yields CDR1 SEHNR and CDR2 FQNEAQ (reference sequence). As DNA, the CDR3 is TGTGCCAGCAGCTTATGGCGGGGGCGGCTAGAGACCCAGTACTTC. Residues: CASSLWRGRLETQYF.

This clone came up once. This chain connects TRBV5-1 to TRBJ2-2, with D tentatively TRBD1 or TRBD2 (5 bases each). Per germline, CDR1 SGHRS and CDR2 YFSETQ. This CDR3 has 14 amino acids. Trimming took 1 base from V and 5 from J, leaving 9 bases between them. The CDR3 DNA reads TGCGCCAGCAGCTTGAAGGGACCGACCGGGGAGCTGTTTTTT. Its translation is CASSLKGPTGELFF.

The chain carries TRBV7-6 and TRBJ1-1; D not certain. With 3 bases removed from V and 0 bases from J, the gap between germline ends came to 11 bases. CDR3 length: 15 amino acids. Germline V CDR1 and CDR2: SGHVS, FNYEAQ. The CDR3 sequence is CASSLANLMNTEAFF. The CDR3 bases are TGTGCCAGCAGCTTGGCGAATCTAATGAACACTGAAGCTTTCTTT.

The gene calls are TRBV9 and TRBJ2-1, with D uncertain. Between the trimmed V and J ends, which lost 2 bases and 2 bases, there was a span of 11 bases. Germline assignment: CDR1 SGDLS and CDR2 YYNGEE. The length of the CDR3 is 15 residues. CDR3 amino acids: CASSVVPSPYNEQFF. The CDR3 coding sequence is TGTGCCAGCAGCGTCGTGCCCTCTCCCTACAATGAGCAGTTCTTC.